This T cell receptor beta chain was recovered during a study of T cells after yellow fever vaccination. Study-wide findings and caveats: Weaker, the secondary response had a peak occurring faster, on day 5 versus 15.

The sample holds a few counts of this clonotype. Its antigen is unknown. The germline V gene encodes CDR1 MNHNS and CDR2 SASEGT. Unmatched junction bases numbered 13, after V lost 9 bases and J lost 2 bases. The CDR3 consists of 15 residues. In making TCR cDNA, 5'RACE template switching added a universal primer site and UMIs to it. One entry per CDR3 protein results from TCRdb running MiXCR on the 5' RACE reads. The sample has about 340,000 distinct CDR3 sequences, under 15% seen once; the top ten hold roughly 3%. The TCR was taken from a young man who received the YFV17D yellow fever vaccine. Sample: CD4+ T cells sorted from PBMCs, taken 15 days after the yellow fever booster vaccination. This chain joins TRBV6-1 and TRBJ2-7, with 7 bases that match TRBD1. Here the CDR3 DNA reads TGTGCCAGTGGTAGGGGGCAGGGGGACCCCTACGAGCAGTACGTC. Its translation: CASGRGQGDPYEQYV.